This T cell receptor beta chain comes out of a study of graft-versus-host responses after intestinal transplantation (dated by TCRdb to the early 2020s). Turning to the overall study: Multivisceral, liver-intestinal, or isolated intestinal transplants were received by the recipients. Donor T cell macrochimerism was defined as a peak of at least 4% donor T cells among recipient peripheral blood mononuclear cells. Samples from three later patients were sequenced in-house on an Illumina MiSeq with MiXCR processing rather than by the commercial service. To identify alloreactive clones, pre-transplant mixed lymphocyte reaction products were sequenced and then compared with unstimulated pre-transplant donor and recipient T cells. The cohort enrolled roughly 25 intestinal transplant recipients including one retransplant, and a few patients lacking pretransplant specimens were excluded. After intestinal transplantation, graft-versus-host and host-versus-graft alloreactive T cell clones were followed in the graft, circulation and bone marrow using bulk TCR-beta CDR3 sequencing. Every recipient was given anti-thymocyte globulin induction, then maintenance tacrolimus and steroids for roughly 3 years.

The receptor library was made with the immunoSEQ multiplex PCR assay. In most patients, genomic DNA was isolated using the Qiagen DNeasy Blood and Tissue Kit and sent frozen to Adaptive Biotechnologies for TCR sequencing. High-throughput TCR-beta CDR3 sequencing of genomic DNA from most patients was performed by Adaptive Biotechnologies. Per the source publication's procedure: Adaptive's ImmunoSEQ software was the source of the TCR sequencing data for about 18 patients, while a few other patients were processed with MiXCR and VDJtools. To correct CD4 versus CD8 sorting errors, sequences present in both subsets at a frequency ratio below 5:1 were removed. Because the origin of CDR3 nucleotide sequences shared between donor and recipient could not be assigned, those sequences were removed. Alloreactive clones required at least 2-fold expansion over unstimulated cells and minimum CFSE-low frequency of 0.002% (template counts) or 0.001% (read counts). A clone was considered mappable if detected in the sequenced pre-transplant spleen, lymph node, or MLR CFSE-low populations of the donor or recipient. Cumulative frequency of alloreactive clones was calculated as a percentage of all sequences weighted by copy number. TCRdb stores this immuneACCESS table with in-frame sequences only. Part of the clones is absent; in the studies checked, under half of the shortfall reflects unresolved V genes, and no reason is known for the rest. The V and J calls and the clone size are those of that table, but D and trimming were determined from the DNA. In all, the sample holds tens of thousands of clones, and about 88% of those were seen once. The ten most abundant clones make up about 0.42% of the sample.

V is reduced by 5 bases and J by 5 bases, leaving a spacing of 9 bases between them. The germline V gene (reference sequence) sets CDR1 to DFQATT and CDR2 to SNEGSKA. The CDR3 starts with the cysteine, ends with the phenylalanine, and has 11 residues. Only the CDR3 part of the read is kept: 33 bases, read in frame from the first base. The time point label, as the study defines it: cells obtained before transplantation from donor or recipient. CD3+CD4+ and CD3+CD8+ populations were FACS-sorted from unstimulated pre-transplant donor and recipient cells taken from spleen or lymph nodes. On this clone: Its target antigen remains unknown. Base qualities are not at hand, and no much larger clone is one base apart.

Study-wide findings and limitations: Patients with donor T cell macrochimerism had high GvH to HvG T cell clonal ratios in their allografts. GvH clones were found in recipient bone marrow, and some of the GvH clones appeared earlier in ileal mucosa or blood, which is consistent with an intestinal mucosal origin. Early after transplant, declines in HvG clones were associated with peak levels of circulating GvH clones. Conclusions were limited by the relatively low number and heterogeneity of intestinal transplant patients.

The clonotype originates from a human donor who was the organ donor for an intestinal transplant. The V and J genes are TRBV20-1 and TRBJ2-5; TRBD2 is a possible D gene, resting on 6 matching bases. This sample comprised unstimulated CD4+ T cells sorted from spleen or lymph node cells, obtained before transplant. The DNA sequence reads TGCAGTGCTCTTCGGGGGGAGACCCAGTACTTC. This sequence encodes CSALRGETQYF.